The clone carrying this T cell receptor (beta chain) was found a few times. The data derive from a study of shared clonotypes between healthy human individuals. Sequencing of unsorted PBMC DNA was carried out using ten immunoSEQ deep assay plates. The assay was immunoSEQ multiplex PCR, and TCRdb's table has in-frame clones only and misses some. Of about 490,000 clones listed, roughly 78% are singletons. The CDR3 covers 12 residues. Germline V CDR1 and CDR2: SGHDT, YYEEEE. Trimming removed 5 bases from V and 11 bases from J; junction bases left unmatched: 9. The rearrangement links TRBV5-6 to TRBJ1-1, with 7 bases that match TRBD1. The receptor comes from a woman in her thirties or forties in good health. Some clones in this sample may be carry-over from other donors' samples. Material for sequencing was PBMCs. The CDR3 reads CASSGQVGGAFF. The CDR3 coding sequence is TGTGCCAGCAGTGGACAGGTCGGCGGGGCTTTCTTT.